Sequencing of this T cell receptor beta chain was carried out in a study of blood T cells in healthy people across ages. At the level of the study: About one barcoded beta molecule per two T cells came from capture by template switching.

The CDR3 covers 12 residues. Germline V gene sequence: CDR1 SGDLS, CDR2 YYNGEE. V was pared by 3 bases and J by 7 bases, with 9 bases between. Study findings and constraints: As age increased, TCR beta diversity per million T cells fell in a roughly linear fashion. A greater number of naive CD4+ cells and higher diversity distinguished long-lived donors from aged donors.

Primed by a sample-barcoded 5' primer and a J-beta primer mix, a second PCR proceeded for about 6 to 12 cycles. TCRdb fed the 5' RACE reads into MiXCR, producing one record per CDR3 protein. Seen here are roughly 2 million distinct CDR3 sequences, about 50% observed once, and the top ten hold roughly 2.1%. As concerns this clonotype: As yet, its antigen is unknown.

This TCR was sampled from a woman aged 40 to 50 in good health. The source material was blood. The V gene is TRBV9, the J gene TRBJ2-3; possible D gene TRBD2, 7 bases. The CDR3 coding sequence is TGTGCCAGCAGCGAGGGGGGGAATACGCAGTATTTT. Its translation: CASSEGGNTQYF.